This paragraph reports one T cell receptor beta chain. The data were obtained in a study of blood T cell repertoires in COVID-19. The repertoire was sequenced with immunoSEQ multiplex PCR; TCRdb's copy has only in-frame clones and lacks some. The sample contains under 300,000 clones, around 92% of which appear only once. The CDR3 runs to 14 residues. The germline V gene has CDR1 LNHDA and CDR2 SQIVND (reference sequence). J was trimmed by 4 bases and V by 5 bases; bases with no gene match: 7. This clonotype was obtained from a woman between 55 and 75 years old who had recovered from COVID-19. The sequenced sample consisted of PBMCs or T cells enriched from blood (not recorded which). The J gene is TRBJ1-1, the V gene TRBV19; 7 bases align to TRBD1. CDR3 sequence reads: CASSDRASVTEAFF. The CDR3 coding sequence is TGTGCCAGTAGTGACAGGGCCTCAGTCACTGAAGCTTTCTTT.